The T cell receptor beta chain described here comes from a study of T cell repertoires in cytomegalovirus infection. In regard to this clonotype: Its antigen is currently unknown.

Trimming shortened V by 3 bases and J by 6 bases, and 9 bases separated the two germline ends. The CDR3 runs to 13 residues. Looked up from germline, CDR1 is MNHNS and CDR2 is SASEGT. One entry per CDR3 protein, called by TCRdb with MiXCR from the reads. The sample gives approximately 990,000 distinct CDR3 sequences, approximately 33% of which show up once; roughly 13% is in the top ten. This TCR was sampled from a human donor in good health (CMV status not recorded). Some clones in this sample may be carry-over from other donors' samples. This material consisted of cultured CD8+ T cells from PBMCs, taken from culture after CMV antigen stimulation. V usage is TRBV6-1 and J usage is TRBJ1-5; a weak D match, TRBD1 (5 bases). CDR3 bases: TGTGCCAGCAGTGATGGGGCCACTCAGCCCCAGCATTTT. Encoded protein: CASSDGATQPQHF.